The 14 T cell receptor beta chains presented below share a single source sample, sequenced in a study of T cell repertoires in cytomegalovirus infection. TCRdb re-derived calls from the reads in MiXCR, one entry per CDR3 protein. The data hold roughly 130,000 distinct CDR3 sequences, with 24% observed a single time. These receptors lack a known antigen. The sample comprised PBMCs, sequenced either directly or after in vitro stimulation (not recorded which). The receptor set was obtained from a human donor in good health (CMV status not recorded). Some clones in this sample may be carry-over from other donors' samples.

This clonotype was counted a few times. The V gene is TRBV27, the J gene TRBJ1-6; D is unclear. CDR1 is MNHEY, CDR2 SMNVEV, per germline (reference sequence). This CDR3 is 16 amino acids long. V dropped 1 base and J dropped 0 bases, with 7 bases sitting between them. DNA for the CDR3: TGTGCCAGCAGTTTATACGGTAGCTCCTATAATTCACCCCTCCACTTT. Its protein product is CASSLYGSSYNSPLHF.

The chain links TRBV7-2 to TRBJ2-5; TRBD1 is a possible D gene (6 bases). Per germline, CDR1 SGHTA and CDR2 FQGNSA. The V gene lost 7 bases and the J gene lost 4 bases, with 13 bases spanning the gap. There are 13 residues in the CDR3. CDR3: CASTTGYPETQYF. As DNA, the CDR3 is TGTGCCAGCACCACAGGGTATCCAGAGACCCAGTACTTC.

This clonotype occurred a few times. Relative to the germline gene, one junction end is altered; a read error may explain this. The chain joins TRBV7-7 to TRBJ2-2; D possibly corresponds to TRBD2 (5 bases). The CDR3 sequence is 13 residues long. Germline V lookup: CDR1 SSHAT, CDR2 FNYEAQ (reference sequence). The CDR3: CASSLGLPGELFF. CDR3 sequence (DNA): TGTGCTAGCAGCTTAGGACTCCCCGGGGAGCTGTTTTTT.

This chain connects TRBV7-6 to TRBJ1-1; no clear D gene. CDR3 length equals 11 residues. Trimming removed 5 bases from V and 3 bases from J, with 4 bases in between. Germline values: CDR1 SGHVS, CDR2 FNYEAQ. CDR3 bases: TGTGCCAGCAGCGTCTACACTGAAGCTTTCTTT. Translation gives CASSVYTEAFF.

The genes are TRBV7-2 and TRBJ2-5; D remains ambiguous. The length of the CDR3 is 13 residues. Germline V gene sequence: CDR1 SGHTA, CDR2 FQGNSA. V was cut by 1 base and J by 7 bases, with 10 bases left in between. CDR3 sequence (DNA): TGTGCCAGCAGCTTAGTAGGTGTAGGGACCCAGTACTTC. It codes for CASSLVGVGTQYF.

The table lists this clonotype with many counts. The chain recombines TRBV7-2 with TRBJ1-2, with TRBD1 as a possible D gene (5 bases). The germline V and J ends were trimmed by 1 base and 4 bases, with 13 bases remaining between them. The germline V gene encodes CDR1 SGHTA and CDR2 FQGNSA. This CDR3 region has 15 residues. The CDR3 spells CASSLDPKGFYGYTF. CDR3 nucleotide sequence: TGTGCCAGCAGCTTAGACCCGAAGGGGTTCTATGGCTACACCTTC. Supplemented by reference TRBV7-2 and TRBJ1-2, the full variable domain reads GAGVSQSPSNKVTEKGKDVELRCDPISGHTALYWYRQSLGQGLEFLIYFQGNSAPDKSGLPSDRFSAERTGGSVSTLTIQRTQQEDSAVYLCASSLDPKGFYGYTFGSGTRLTVV.

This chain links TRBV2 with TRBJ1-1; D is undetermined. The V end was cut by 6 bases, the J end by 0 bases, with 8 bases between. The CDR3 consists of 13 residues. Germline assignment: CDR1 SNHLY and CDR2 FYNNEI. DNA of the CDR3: TGTGCCAGCAGGGAGTGGATGAACACTGAAGCTTTCTTT. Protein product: CASREWMNTEAFF.

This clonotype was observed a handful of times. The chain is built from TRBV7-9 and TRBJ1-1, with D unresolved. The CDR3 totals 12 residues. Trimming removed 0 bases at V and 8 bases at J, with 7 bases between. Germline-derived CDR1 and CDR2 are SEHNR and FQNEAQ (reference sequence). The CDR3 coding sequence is TGTGCCAGCAGCTTAGCGGAAAGCGAAGCTTTCTTT. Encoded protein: CASSLAESEAFF.

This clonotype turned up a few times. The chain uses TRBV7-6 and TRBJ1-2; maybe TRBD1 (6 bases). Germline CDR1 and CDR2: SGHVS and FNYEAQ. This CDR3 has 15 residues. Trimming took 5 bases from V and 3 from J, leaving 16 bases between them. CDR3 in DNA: TGTGCCAGCAGCCCCCGTGGGGGGGCGGACTATGGCTACACCTTC. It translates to CASSPRGGADYGYTF.

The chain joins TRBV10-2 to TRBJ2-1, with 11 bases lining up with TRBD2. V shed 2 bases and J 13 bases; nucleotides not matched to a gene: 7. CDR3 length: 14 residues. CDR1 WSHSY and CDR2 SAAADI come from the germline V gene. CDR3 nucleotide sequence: TGCGCCAGCAGTGAGCCGGGACTAGCGGAACGTCAGTTCTTC. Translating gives CASSEPGLAERQFF.

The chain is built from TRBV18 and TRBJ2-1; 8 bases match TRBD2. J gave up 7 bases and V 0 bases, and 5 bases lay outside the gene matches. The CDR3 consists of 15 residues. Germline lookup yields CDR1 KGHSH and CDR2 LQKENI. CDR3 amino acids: CASSPPGTRGNEQFF. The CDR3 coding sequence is TGTGCCAGCTCACCACCCGGGACTAGGGGGAATGAGCAGTTCTTC.

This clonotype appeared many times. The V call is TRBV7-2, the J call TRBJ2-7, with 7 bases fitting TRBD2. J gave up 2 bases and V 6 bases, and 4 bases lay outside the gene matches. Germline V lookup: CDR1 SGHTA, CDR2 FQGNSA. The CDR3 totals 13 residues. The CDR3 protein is CASRMSGTYEQYF. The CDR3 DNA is TGTGCCAGCAGGATGAGCGGGACCTACGAGCAGTACTTC.

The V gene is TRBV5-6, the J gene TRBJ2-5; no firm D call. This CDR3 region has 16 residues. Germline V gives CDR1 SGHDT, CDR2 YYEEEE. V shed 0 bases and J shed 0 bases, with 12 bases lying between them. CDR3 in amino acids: CASSLAHPLYQETQYF. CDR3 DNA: TGTGCCAGCAGCTTGGCCCACCCACTGTACCAAGAGACCCAGTACTTC. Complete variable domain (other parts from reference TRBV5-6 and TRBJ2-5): DAGVTQSPTHLIKTRGQQVTLRCSPKSGHDTVSWYQQALGQGPQFIFQYYEEEERQRGNFPDRFSGHQFPNYSSELNVNALLLGDSALYLCASSLAHPLYQETQYFGPGTRLLVL.

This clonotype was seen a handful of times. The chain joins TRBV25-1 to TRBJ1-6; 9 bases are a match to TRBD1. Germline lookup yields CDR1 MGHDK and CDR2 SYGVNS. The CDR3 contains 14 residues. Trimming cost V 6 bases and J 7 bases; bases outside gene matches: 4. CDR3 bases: TGTGCCAGCAGCCAACAGGGGGCCAATTCACCCCTCCACTTT. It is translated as CASSQQGANSPLHF.